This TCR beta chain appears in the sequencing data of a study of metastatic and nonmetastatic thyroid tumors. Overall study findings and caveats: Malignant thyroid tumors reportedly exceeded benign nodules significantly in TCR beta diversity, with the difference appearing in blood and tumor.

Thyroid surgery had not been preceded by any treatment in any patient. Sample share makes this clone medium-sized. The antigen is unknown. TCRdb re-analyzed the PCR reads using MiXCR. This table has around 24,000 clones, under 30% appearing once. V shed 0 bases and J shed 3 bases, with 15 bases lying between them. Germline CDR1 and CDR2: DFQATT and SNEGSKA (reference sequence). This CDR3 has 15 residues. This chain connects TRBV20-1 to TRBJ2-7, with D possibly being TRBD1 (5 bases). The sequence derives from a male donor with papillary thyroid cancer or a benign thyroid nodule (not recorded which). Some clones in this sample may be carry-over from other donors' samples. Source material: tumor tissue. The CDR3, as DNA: TGCAGTGCTAGAGACTTCAGGGTTCCCGACTACGAGCAGTACTTC. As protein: CSARDFRVPDYEQYF.